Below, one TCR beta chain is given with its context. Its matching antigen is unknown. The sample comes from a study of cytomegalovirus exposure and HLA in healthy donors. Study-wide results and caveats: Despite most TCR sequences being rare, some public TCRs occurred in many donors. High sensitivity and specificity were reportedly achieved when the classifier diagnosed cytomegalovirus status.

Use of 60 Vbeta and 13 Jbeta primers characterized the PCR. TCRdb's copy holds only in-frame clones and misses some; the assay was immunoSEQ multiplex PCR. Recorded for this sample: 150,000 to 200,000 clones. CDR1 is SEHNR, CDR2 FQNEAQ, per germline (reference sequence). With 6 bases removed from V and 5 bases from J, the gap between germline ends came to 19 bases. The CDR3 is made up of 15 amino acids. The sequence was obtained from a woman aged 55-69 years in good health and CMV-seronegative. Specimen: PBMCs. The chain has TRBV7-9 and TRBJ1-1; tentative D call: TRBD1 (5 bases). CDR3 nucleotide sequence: TGTGCCAGCAGGAAGGGGCTGGGGGAGGGAACTGAAGCTTTCTTT. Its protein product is CASRKGLGEGTEAFF.